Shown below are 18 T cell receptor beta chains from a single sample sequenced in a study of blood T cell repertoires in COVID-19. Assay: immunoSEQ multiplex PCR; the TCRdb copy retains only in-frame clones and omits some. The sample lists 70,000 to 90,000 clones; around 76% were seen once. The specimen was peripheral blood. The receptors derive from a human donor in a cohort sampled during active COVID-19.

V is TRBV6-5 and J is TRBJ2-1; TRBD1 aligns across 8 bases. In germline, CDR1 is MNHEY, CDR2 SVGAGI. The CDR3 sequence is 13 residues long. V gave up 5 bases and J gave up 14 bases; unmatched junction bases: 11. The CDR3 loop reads CASSRQGWGGEFF. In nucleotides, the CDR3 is TGTGCCAGCAGTCGACAGGGGTGGGGAGGTGAGTTCTTC.

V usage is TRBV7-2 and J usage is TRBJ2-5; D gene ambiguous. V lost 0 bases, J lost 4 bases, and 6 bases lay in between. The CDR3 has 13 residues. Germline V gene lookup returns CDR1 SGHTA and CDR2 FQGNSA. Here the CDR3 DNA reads TGTGCCAGCAGCTTAGCGTTCGGAGAGACCCAGTACTTC. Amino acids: CASSLAFGETQYF. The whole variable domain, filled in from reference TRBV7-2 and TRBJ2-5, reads GAGVSQSPSNKVTEKGKDVELRCDPISGHTALYWYRQSLGQGLEFLIYFQGNSAPDKSGLPSDRFSAERTGGSVSTLTIQRTQQEDSAVYLCASSLAFGETQYFGPGTRLLVL.

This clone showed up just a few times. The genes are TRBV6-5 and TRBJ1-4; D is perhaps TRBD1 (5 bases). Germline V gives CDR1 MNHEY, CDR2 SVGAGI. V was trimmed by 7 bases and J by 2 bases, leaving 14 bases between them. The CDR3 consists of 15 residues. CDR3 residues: CASIRGGSTNEKLFF. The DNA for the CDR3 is TGTGCCAGCATCCGGGGGGGGTCTACTAATGAAAAACTGTTTTTT.

This chain's CDR3 is CASSLNLSPRGAFF. DNA of the CDR3: TGTGCCAGCAGCTTGAACTTATCGCCCAGGGGAGCTTTCTTT. The chain links TRBV5-5 to TRBJ1-1; possible D gene TRBD1, 6 bases. Germline loops: CDR1 SGHKS, CDR2 YYEKEE (reference sequence). V lost 1 base to trimming and J lost 10 bases, with 17 bases between them. The CDR3 consists of 14 residues.

CDR3 protein: CASSATGGAGNTIYF. In DNA, the CDR3 is TGTGCCAGCAGCGCAACAGGGGGGGCGGGAAACACCATATATTTT. V usage is TRBV28 and J usage is TRBJ1-3; the match to TRBD1 covers 8 bases. CDR1 MDHEN and CDR2 SYDVKM come from the germline V gene. V was clipped by 6 bases and J by 4 bases; unmatched bases: 8. CDR3 size: 15 residues.

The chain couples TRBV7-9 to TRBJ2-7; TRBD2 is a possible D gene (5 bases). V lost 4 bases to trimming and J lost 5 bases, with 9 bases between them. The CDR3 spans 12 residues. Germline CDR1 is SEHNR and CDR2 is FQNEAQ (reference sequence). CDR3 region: CASSSDWNEQYF. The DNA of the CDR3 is TGTGCCAGCAGCTCGGACTGGAACGAGCAGTACTTC.

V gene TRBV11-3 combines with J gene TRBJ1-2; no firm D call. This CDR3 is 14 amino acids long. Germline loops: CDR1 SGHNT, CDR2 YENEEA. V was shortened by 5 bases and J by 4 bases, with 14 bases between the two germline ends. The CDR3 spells CASSPRTLSYGYTF. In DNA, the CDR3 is TGTGCCAGCAGCCCGAGGACTCTTTCCTATGGCTACACCTTC.

CDR3 coding DNA: TGTGCCAGCAGCTTAGATCCAGGGTTTAATGAGCAGTTCTTC. This codes for CASSLDPGFNEQFF. The V gene is TRBV11-2, the J gene TRBJ2-1; TRBD1 is a possible D gene (5 bases). V lost 0 bases, J lost 7 bases, and 10 bases lay in between. The CDR3 sequence is 14 residues long. The germline V gene encodes CDR1 SGHAT and CDR2 FQNNGV.

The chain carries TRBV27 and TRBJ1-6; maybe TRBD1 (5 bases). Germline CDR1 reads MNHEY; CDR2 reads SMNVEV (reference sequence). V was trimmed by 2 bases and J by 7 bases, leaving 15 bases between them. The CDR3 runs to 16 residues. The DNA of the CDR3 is TGTGCCAGCAGTTTAAGGTGGGGCGGAACAAATTCACCCCTCCACTTT. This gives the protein CASSLRWGGTNSPLHF.

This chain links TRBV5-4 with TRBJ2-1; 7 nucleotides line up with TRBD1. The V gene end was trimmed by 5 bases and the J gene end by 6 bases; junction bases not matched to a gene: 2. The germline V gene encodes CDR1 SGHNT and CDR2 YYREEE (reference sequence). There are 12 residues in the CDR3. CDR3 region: CASRNRGNEQFF. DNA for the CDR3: TGTGCCAGCAGGAACAGGGGCAATGAGCAGTTCTTC.

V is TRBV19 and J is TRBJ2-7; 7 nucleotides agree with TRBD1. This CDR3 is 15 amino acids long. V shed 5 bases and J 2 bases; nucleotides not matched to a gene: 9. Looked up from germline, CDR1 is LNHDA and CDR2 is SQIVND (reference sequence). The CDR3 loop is CASSWDGTATYEQYF. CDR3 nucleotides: TGTGCCAGTAGTTGGGACGGGACAGCGACCTACGAGCAGTACTTC.

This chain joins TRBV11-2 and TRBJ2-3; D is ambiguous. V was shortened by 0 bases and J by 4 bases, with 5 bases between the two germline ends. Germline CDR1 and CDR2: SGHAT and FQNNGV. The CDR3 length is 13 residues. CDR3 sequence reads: CASSLDLSDTQYF. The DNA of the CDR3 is TGTGCCAGCAGCTTAGACCTCTCAGATACGCAGTATTTT.

The CDR3 reads CASSVVAGTDTQYF. In DNA, the CDR3 is TGTGCCAGCAGCGTAGTGGCGGGCACAGATACGCAGTATTTT. The J gene is TRBJ2-3, the V gene TRBV9; D call uncertain. This CDR3 has 14 residues. Germline V gene lookup returns CDR1 SGDLS and CDR2 YYNGEE. Trimming took off 0 bases at V and 1 base at J, with 6 bases between the two ends.

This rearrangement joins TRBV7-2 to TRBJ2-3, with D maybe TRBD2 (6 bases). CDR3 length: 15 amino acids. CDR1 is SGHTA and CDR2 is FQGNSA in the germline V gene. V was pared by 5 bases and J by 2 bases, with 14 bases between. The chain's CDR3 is CASSQMGGDTDTQYF. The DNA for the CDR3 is TGTGCCAGCAGCCAAATGGGGGGTGACACAGATACGCAGTATTTT.

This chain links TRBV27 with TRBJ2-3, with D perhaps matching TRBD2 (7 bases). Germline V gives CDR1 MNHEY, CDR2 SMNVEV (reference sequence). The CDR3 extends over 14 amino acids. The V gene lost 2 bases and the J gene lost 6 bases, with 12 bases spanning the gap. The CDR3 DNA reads TGTGCCAGCAGTTTAGGGGGGGCAGTCGATACGCAGTATTTT. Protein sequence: CASSLGGAVDTQYF.

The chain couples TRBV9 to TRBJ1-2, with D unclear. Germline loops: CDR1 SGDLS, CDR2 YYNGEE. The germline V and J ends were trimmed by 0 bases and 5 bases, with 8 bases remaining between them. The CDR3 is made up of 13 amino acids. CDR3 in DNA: TGTGCCAGCAGCGTAGGAGGAGGGTATGGCTACACCTTC. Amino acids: CASSVGGGYGYTF. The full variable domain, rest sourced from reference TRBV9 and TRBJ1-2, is DSGVTQTPKHLITATGQRVTLRCSPRSGDLSVYWYQQSLDQGLQFLIQYYNGEERAKGNILERFSAQQFPDLHSELNLSSLELGDSALYFCASSVGGGYGYTFGSGTRLTVV.

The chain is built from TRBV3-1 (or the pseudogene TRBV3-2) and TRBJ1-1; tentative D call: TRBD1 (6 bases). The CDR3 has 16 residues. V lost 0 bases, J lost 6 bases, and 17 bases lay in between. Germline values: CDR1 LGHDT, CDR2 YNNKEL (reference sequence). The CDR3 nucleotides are TGTGCCAGCAGCCAAGAGTCCCTGACAGGTTTCTCTGAAGCTTTCTTT. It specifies CASSQESLTGFSEAFF.

CDR3 DNA: TGTGCCAGCAGCTTGCCAGGCAATTCACCCCTCCACTTT. It specifies CASSLPGNSPLHF. J is TRBJ1-6 and V is TRBV7-9; D remains ambiguous. In germline, CDR1 is SEHNR, CDR2 FQNEAQ (reference sequence). The CDR3 sequence is 13 residues long. Trimming took off 3 bases at V and 7 bases at J, with 7 bases between the two ends.